This T cell receptor (beta chain) is from a study of shared clonotypes between healthy human individuals. The V end was cut by 3 bases, the J end by 0 bases, with 10 bases between. The CDR3 loop spans 14 amino acids. Germline V CDR1 and CDR2: SQVTM, ANQGSEA. General study results and limits: A limitation of the genetic and exposure-history diversity represented arose from few donors.

Points on this clone: Its target is not known.

Each unsorted sample relied on 100 million or so PBMCs as its source of genomic DNA. TCRdb keeps only in-frame clones here, not all; method: immunoSEQ multiplex PCR. The sample contains about 460,000 clones, approximately 77% of which appear only once. The chain has TRBV29-1 and TRBJ2-3; the D gene is possibly TRBD1 (5 bases). The source is a woman in her thirties or forties in good health. Some clones in this sample may be carry-over from other donors' samples. The sample comprised PBMCs. CDR3 region: CSVDRGGSTDTQYF. As DNA, the CDR3 is TGCAGCGTTGATAGGGGCGGTAGCACAGATACGCAGTATTTT.